This T cell receptor beta chain came from a study of T cells in Graves' hyperthyroidism and ophthalmopathy. Turning to the study itself: Before treatment of any kind, peripheral blood was taken at initial diagnosis.

Uncontrolled infection, other autoimmune disease, pregnancy or lactation led to exclusion. Diagnosis relied on clinical symptoms, serum thyroxine and TRAb, thyroid ultrasound and orbital computed tomography. General study points: The blood repertoire included most of the expanded thyroid clonotypes above 0.001.

In this sample, this clonotype turned up many times. The antigen is undetermined. RNA transcripts yielded amplified TCR beta CDR3 regions. First-round RT-PCR with HTBI primers amplified the TCR CDR3 region. Each CDR3 protein gets one entry after TCRdb re-called the multiplex PCR reads with MiXCR. The sample holds 640,000 or so distinct CDR3 sequences, approximately 14% seen once. Specimen: blood. The clonotype was recovered from a woman under 30 with Graves' ophthalmopathy.

CDR3 amino acids: CASSPGTSEQYF. DNA for the CDR3: TGTGCCAGCAGTCCAGGGACTAGCGAGCAGTACTTC. The V gene is TRBV12-3 or TRBV12-4, the J gene TRBJ2-7, with 8 bases matching TRBD2. The V gene end was trimmed by 5 bases and the J gene end by 6 bases; junction bases not matched to a gene: 3. The CDR3 is made up of 12 amino acids.